This is a list of T cell receptor beta chains from one sample in a study of cytomegalovirus exposure and HLA in healthy donors. TCRdb's table, derived via immunoSEQ multiplex PCR, lists solely in-frame clones and lacks some. The sample holds tens of thousands of clones, 60% to 80% seen once. Source material: PBMCs. Receptors were obtained from a man aged 55 to 70 in good health and CMV-seropositive. Both conserved end residues are trimmed from each CDR3. Each record gives: V gene, J gene, CDR3 length, CDR3 protein.

TRBV6-1	TRBJ1-1	11	ASSDTTYTEAF
TRBV7-2	TRBJ2-1	16	ASSLEGTSGRFYNEQF
TRBV9	TRBJ2-1	13	ASSPRDRVVNEQF
TRBV29-1	TRBJ1-6	12	SWVLQGDNSPLH
TRBV14	TRBJ2-5	13	ASSQSGARGETQY
TRBV15	TRBJ1-6	13	ATSRRTGTNSPLH
TRBV11-3	TRBJ1-1	13	ASSTGSTGGTEAF
TRBV6-1	TRBJ2-6	13	ASSDRPSGANVLT
TRBV7-2	TRBJ2-7	12	ASSIQTGSYEQY
TRBV13	TRBJ2-1	13	ASSLGQGGYNEQF
TRBV6-5	TRBJ1-2	13	ASSYSTGHAYGYT
TRBV7-8	TRBJ2-3	14	ASSLSLAGVKDTQY
TRBV28	TRBJ1-5	10	ASSPLNQPQH
TRBV5-5	TRBJ2-5	14	ASSFLRTSGVETQY
TRBV5-4	TRBJ2-3	13	ASSSWRDPSDTQY
TRBV19	TRBJ1-1	12	ASSIDRGGTKAF
TRBV5-4	TRBJ2-7	13	ASSSILAGAAEQY
TRBV9	TRBJ2-3	15	ASSISALAGGPYTQY
TRBV9	TRBJ2-1	12	ASSVSPRENEQF
TRBV4-2	TRBJ2-3	13	ASSRSGGETDTQY
TRBV27	TRBJ1-5	11	ASSRQANQPQH
TRBV5-6	TRBJ2-7	11	ASSFGGSYEQY
TRBV5-5	TRBJ2-5	13	ASSTTTGGAGGCY
TRBV11-3	TRBJ1-2	14	ASSSGQGGGRYGYT